This TCR delta chain was profiled in a study of γδ T cells in repeated Plasmodium falciparum infection. Study summary: The natural-infection arm compared Malian children under seasonal malaria with matched Australian children. Findings of the study overall: Many TCRgamma sequences overlapped between individuals in stable Vgamma9/Vdelta2+ repertoires. Malian children's Vdelta2-negative repertoires appeared more expanded and less diverse than Australians'. Repeated controlled infections reportedly drove waves of new clonotype selection in Vdelta2-negative, mostly Vdelta1+, gammadelta repertoires.

TCRdb reanalysed the multiplex PCR reads with CATT. The table has 90,000 to 95,000 delta-chain clones, approximately 1% seen once. By frequency in the sample, this clone is medium-sized. Its antigen is unknown. Bulk repertoires came from Vgamma9/Vdelta2+ or Vdelta2-negative gammadelta T cells flow-sorted from PBMC. Germline CDR1 GEAIGNYY, CDR2 EKD. This CDR3 has 18 amino acids. The V and J ends lost 0 bases and 0 bases respectively, with 11 bases between them. The receptor was isolated from a pool of human donors (malaria-infected and uninfected, not separated). The chain links TRDV2 to TRDJ3; maybe TRDD3 (6 bases). Sample: gamma-delta T cells from blood. CDR3 nucleotide sequence: TGTGCCTGTGACACCGCCGGGGGACGCTCCTGGGACACCCGACAGATGTTTTTC. Encoded protein: CACDTAGGRSWDTRQMFF.